This T cell receptor beta chain stems from a study of identical twins (dated by TCRdb to between 2015 and 2016). Broadly, across the study: TCR alpha and beta repertoires from monozygotic twins, unrelated adults of various ages and cord blood were deep-sequenced to test whether fetal clonotypes persist. To rule out contamination, replicate twin experiments were performed at different times with different library preparation protocols. Study-wide conclusions, independent of this receptor: Excess twin sharing in beta out-of-frame sequences was weaker because fewer shared sequences lowered the signal-to-noise ratio. Abundant cord blood beta clonotypes carried fewer insertions; young adult naive repertoires showed a weaker similar trend, while memory repertoires showed none. Zero-insertion analyses could be partly confounded by invariant T cells such as MAIT and iNKT, though diverse VJ usage argued against such confounding for most clonotypes. In monozygotic twins, recombination models systematically underestimated out-of-frame TCR alpha sharing, but the models matched the sharing seen between unrelated individuals. Compared with coincidental sharing between unrelated individuals, an excess of low generation-probability sequences was observed among out-of-frame TCR alpha sequences shared between twins. Because the same donors could not be followed over many years, conclusions were based on cross-sectional statistical analysis.

Every donor in the study was a healthy Caucasian. The researchers also sequenced three unrelated adults who were not twins: a male aged 18 to 29, a male aged 50 to 60, and a female aged 50 to 60. Miltenyi CD45RO+ enrichment and human naive T-cell isolation kits were used to isolate memory (CD45RO+) and naive T cells from PBMC. A note on this clonotype: Its cognate antigen has yet to be identified. Base qualities are not provided; no much larger clone lies one nucleotide away.

Libraries were prepared through 5' RACE. Sequencer: Illumina HiSeq 2000. A universal primer binding site was added through template switching, and the final cDNA carried a unique molecular identifier so that TCR cDNA molecules could be counted accurately. Specific primers in the conserved constant-segment region were used to synthesize first-strand cDNA for TCR alpha and beta chains. To control for contamination, every cDNA library carried two barcodes: a SMART-Mk sample barcode plus Illumina barcodes. TruSeq adapter sequences along with Illumina sample barcodes were introduced in two successive PCR steps. Sequencing of the TCR alpha and beta cDNA libraries was done on the Illumina HiSeq platform using custom primers. As for the original processing: MiGEC processed the raw reads to extract unique molecular identifiers, while MiXCR was used to determine the CDR3 positions. For each individual, recombination models were inferred using an EM algorithm with the repgenHMM and IGoR tools. Shared clonotypes were analyzed with the tcR package in R, and sharing was normalized by the product of cloneset sizes. To study raw recombination free of thymic and clonal selection effects, out-of-frame nonproductive sequences were analyzed. The public reads were run again by TCRdb, first through fastp at Q25 and then through MiXCR, and only productive beta chains were kept. Rows matching on CDR3 protein sequence are summarized as one entry with the most common DNA and genes. For this entry, the V and J calls and clone size follow TCRdb and not the study's own pipeline. This sample is represented by fewer than 450,000 distinct CDR3 sequences; 8.5% to 10% of them were singletons. Together, the top ten hold roughly 8.9% of the sample.

Trimming removed 5 bases from V and 3 bases from J; the gene matches leave 7 bases unexplained. In the germline V gene, CDR1 corresponds to MDHEN and CDR2 to SYDVKM. The CDR3 runs 15 residues from the cysteine to the phenylalanine. The kept DNA is CDR3 alone, 45 bases in frame from the first base. This TCR came from a woman between 50 and 59 years old in good health. Recombination connected TRBV28 to TRBJ2-3; 8 middle bases align to TRBD1. Sequenced material: naive T cells sorted from blood. Reading the label with the study, this specimen's cell subset or site is: cells isolated with a human naive T-cell isolation kit. The DNA reads TGTGCCAGCAGTCCAAGACAGGGGACGACAGATACGCAGTATTTT. Its protein is CASSPRQGTTDTQYF.